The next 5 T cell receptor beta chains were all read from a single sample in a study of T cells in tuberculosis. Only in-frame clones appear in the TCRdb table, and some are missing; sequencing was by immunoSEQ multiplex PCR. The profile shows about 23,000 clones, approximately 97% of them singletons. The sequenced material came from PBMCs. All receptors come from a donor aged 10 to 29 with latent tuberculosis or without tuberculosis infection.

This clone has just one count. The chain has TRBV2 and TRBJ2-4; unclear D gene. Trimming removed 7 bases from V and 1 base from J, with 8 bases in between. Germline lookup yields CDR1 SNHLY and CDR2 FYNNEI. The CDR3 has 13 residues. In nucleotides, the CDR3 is TGTGCCAGCATCCTCTACGCCAAAAACATTCAGTACTTC. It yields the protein CASILYAKNIQYF.

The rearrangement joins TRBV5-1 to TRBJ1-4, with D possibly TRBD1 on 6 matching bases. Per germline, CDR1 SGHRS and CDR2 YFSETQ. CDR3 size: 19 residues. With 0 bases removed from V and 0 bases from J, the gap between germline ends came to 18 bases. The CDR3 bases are TGCGCCAGCAGCTTGGACAGGGAGGGTCTAGCCGCAACTAATGAAAAACTGTTTTTT. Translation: CASSLDREGLAATNEKLFF.

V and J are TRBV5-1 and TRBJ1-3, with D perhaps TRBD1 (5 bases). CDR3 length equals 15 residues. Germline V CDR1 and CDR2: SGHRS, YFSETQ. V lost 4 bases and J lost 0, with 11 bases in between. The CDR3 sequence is CASSPGLISGNTIYF. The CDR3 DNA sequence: TGCGCCAGCAGCCCGGGACTGATCTCTGGAAACACCATATATTTT.

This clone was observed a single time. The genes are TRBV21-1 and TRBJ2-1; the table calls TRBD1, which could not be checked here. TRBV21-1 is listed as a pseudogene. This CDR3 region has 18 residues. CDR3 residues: CASRRDRARPHPYNEQFF. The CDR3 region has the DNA TGTGCCAGCAGGAGGGACAGGGCGAGACCCCATCCCTACAATGAGCAGTTCTTC.

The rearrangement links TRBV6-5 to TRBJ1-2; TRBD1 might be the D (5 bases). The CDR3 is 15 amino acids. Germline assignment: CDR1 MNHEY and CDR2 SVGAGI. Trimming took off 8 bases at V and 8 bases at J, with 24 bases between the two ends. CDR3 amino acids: CASAHLGVLDDGYTF. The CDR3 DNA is TGTGCCAGCGCCCATTTAGGGGTTCTGGACGACGGCTACACCTTC.